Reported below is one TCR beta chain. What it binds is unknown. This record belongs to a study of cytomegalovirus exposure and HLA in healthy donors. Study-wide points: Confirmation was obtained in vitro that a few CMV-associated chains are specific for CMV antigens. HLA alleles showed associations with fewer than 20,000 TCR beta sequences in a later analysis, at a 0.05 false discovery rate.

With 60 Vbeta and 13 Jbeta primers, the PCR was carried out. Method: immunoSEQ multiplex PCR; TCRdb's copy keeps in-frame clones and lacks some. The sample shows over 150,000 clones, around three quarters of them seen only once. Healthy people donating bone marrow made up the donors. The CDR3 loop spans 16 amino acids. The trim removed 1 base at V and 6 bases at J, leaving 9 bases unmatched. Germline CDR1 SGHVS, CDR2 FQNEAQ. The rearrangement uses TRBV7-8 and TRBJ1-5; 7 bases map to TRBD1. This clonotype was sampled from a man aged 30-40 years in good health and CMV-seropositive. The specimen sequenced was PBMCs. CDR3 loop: CASSLVGGGTRQPQHF. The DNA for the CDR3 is TGTGCCAGCAGCTTAGTTGGAGGGGGCACGCGTCAGCCCCAGCATTTT. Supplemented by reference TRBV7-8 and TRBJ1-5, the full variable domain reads GAGVSQSPRYKVAKRGQDVALRCDPISGHVSLFWYQQALGQGPEFLTYFQNEAQLDKSGLPSDRFFAERPEGSVSTLKIQRTQQEDSAVYLCASSLVGGGTRQPQHFGDGTRLSIL.